The clone carrying this T cell receptor (beta chain) showed up just a few times. Its antigen is still unknown. Preparation of the TCRbeta library was carried out with unique molecular identifiers. MiXCR was run by TCRdb on the PCR reads, yielding one entry per CDR3 protein. The sample records 350,000 to 500,000 distinct CDR3 sequences, roughly 43% being singletons. These data come from a study of T-cell reconstitution after alpha-beta-depleted transplantation in children. Findings and caveats of the study: The study reportedly traced alpha-beta T cells about two months after transplant to several hundred expanded graft clones. High day-60 TCRbeta diversity in some patients came from surviving recipient T cells and thymic progenitors. Once a year had passed after transplant, T-cell counts and diversity came mostly from newly produced T cells.

V was cut by 5 bases and J by 0 bases, with 18 bases left in between. Germline CDR1 reads SEHNR; CDR2 reads FQNEAQ (reference sequence). This CDR3 region has 17 residues. The source of this sequence is a girl aged 2-10 years with aplastic anemia, due to receive a stem cell transplant. The chain carries TRBV7-9 and TRBJ2-3, with D perhaps TRBD2 (5 bases). The material was PBMCs, obtained before TCRalphabeta/CD19-depleted stem cell transplant. CDR3: CASSPAGGIPSTDTQYF. The CDR3 region has the DNA TGTGCCAGCAGCCCAGCAGGAGGCATACCTAGCACAGATACGCAGTATTTT.